This T cell receptor beta chain was captured by sequencing in a study of cytomegalovirus exposure and HLA in healthy donors. Overall study results and limits: With later analysis, a missense DCLRE1C variant became linked to TCR beta V- and J-gene trimming. DRB1 had the most TCR associations and HLA-C the fewest, a later analysis found, with rates varying by HLA locus. Being productive about 90% or about 30% of the time was typical of most TCR beta V segments in an earlier analysis.

PCR primers comprised 60 Vbeta and 13 Jbeta primers. Only in-frame clones appear in the TCRdb table, and some are missing; sequencing was by immunoSEQ multiplex PCR. The table has 150,000 to 200,000 clones, over 60% seen once; the top ten hold roughly 0.99%. Regarding donors, all were healthy bone marrow donors. In regard to this clone: Antigen: not known.

Sequencing was carried out using PBMCs. The source is a woman aged 40 to 49 in good health and CMV-seronegative.

The CDR3 region is CASSERQGAGTEAFF. The CDR3 DNA follows: TGTGCCAGCAGTGAACGGCAGGGGGCTGGGACTGAAGCTTTCTTT. The chain couples TRBV6-4 to TRBJ1-1, with 8 positions matching TRBD1. The CDR3 is made up of 15 amino acids. J gave up 5 bases and V 3 bases, and 8 bases lay outside the gene matches. Germline assignment: CDR1 MRHNA and CDR2 SNTAGT.